The 15 T cell receptor beta chains reported below all come from one sample, sequenced in a study of identical twins. TCRdb itself ran the 5' RACE reads through MiXCR, one entry per CDR3 protein. Of 450,000 or so distinct CDR3 sequences in the sample, around 14% were seen once. These data were likewise used in another study, on yellow fever vaccine responses in identical twins.

The sample comprised CD4+ T cells sorted from blood. The receptors derive from a woman aged 18-29 years in good health.

CDR3: CASSISGQGIGELFF. The CDR3 coding sequence is TGTGCCAGCAGCATATCGGGACAGGGGATCGGGGAGCTGTTTTTT. The V and J genes are TRBV12-3 or TRBV12-4 and TRBJ2-2; 10 bases line up with TRBD1. The CDR3 is made up of 15 amino acids. Unmatched junction bases numbered 8, after V lost 6 bases and J lost 7 bases.

This clonotype was recorded a few times. The chain combines TRBV20-1 with TRBJ2-1; 8 bases agree with TRBD2. Losses at the gene ends were 5 bases for V and 3 bases for J; bases not matched to a gene: 12. The length of the CDR3 is 16 residues. Germline CDR1 DFQATT, CDR2 SNEGSKA (reference sequence). The CDR3 nucleotides read TGCAGTGCTGAGGGGGGAGCGGGAGAAATCTACAATGAGCAGTTCTTC. Its protein is CSAEGGAGEIYNEQFF.

This clonotype was observed many times. The genes are TRBV29-1 and TRBJ2-1, with 11 bases aligning to TRBD2. The CDR3 consists of 16 residues. Trimming took 4 bases from V and 3 from J; bases not matched to a gene: 8. CDR1 is SQVTM, CDR2 ANQGSEA, per germline. In DNA form, the CDR3 reads TGCAGCGTTGTCAGACTAGCGGGAATGGGCTACAATGAGCAGTTCTTC. Its protein is CSVVRLAGMGYNEQFF.

The chain carries TRBV30 and TRBJ1-5; D is ambiguous. The CDR3 sequence is 12 residues long. Germline loops: CDR1 GTSNPN, CDR2 SVGIG (reference sequence). Trimming stripped 5 bases from V and 9 bases from J, with 14 bases between. This CDR3 is CAWGQASGPQHF. The CDR3 nucleotides are TGTGCCTGGGGTCAGGCCAGCGGGCCCCAGCATTTT.

This clonotype occurred once. The chain employs TRBV3-1 and TRBJ2-1; D may match TRBD1 or TRBD2 (5 bases each). The CDR3 is 15 amino acids. V lost 1 base, J lost 5 bases, and 12 bases lay in between. CDR1 and CDR2 (germline): LGHDT, YNNKEL (reference sequence). CDR3 in DNA: TGTGCCAGCAGCCAAGGAGGGGCTAACAACAATGAGCAGTTCTTC. This encodes CASSQGGANNNEQFF.

This clonotype was counted between two and nine times. The genes are TRBV28 and TRBJ1-5; D remains ambiguous. This CDR3 contains 12 residues. Germline V lookup: CDR1 MDHEN, CDR2 SYDVKM. Trimming left V 6 bases short and J 3 bases short, with 6 bases between. Here the CDR3 reads CASSPNNQPQHF. CDR3 bases: TGTGCCAGCAGCCCAAACAATCAGCCCCAGCATTTT.

At least ten counts were recorded for this clonotype. This rearrangement joins TRBV28 to TRBJ2-7; possibly TRBD2 for D (5 bases). The CDR3 runs 14 residues. Germline V gene lookup returns CDR1 MDHEN and CDR2 SYDVKM. Deletions cut 2 bases from V and 2 bases from J, with 10 bases between. The CDR3 loop reads CASSLEGTPYEQYF. As DNA, the CDR3 is TGTGCCAGCAGTTTAGAGGGAACTCCCTACGAGCAGTACTTC.

This clonotype was detected only a few times. The rearrangement links TRBV27 to TRBJ2-3; tentative D call: TRBD2 (5 bases). This CDR3 spans 12 amino acids. V lost 6 bases, J lost 10 bases, and 14 bases lay in between. Germline V lookup: CDR1 MNHEY, CDR2 SMNVEV (reference sequence). DNA of the CDR3: TGTGCCAGCAGAATAAGGGCGGGTCCGCAGTATTTT. It codes for CASRIRAGPQYF.

This clonotype was seen a handful of times. The J gene is TRBJ2-5, the V gene TRBV2; no clear D. Trimming pared 6 bases from V and 5 bases from J, leaving 13 bases between. Germline lookup yields CDR1 SNHLY and CDR2 FYNNEI. The CDR3 sequence is 13 residues long. This CDR3 is CASSIGLGETQYF. In DNA form, the CDR3 reads TGTGCCAGCAGCATTGGCTTAGGGGAGACCCAGTACTTC. Using reference TRBV2 and TRBJ2-5 for the parts outside the CDR3, the full variable domain is EPEVTQTPSHQVTQMGQEVILRCVPISNHLYFYWYRQILGQKVEFLVSFYNNEISEKSEIFDDQFSVERPDGSNFTLKIRSTKLEDSAMYFCASSIGLGETQYFGPGTRLLVL.

The chain joins TRBV18 to TRBJ2-1, with TRBD2 identical over 9 bases. The length of the CDR3 is 16 residues. Per the germline V gene, CDR1 is KGHSH and CDR2 is LQKENI. V was clipped by 2 bases and J by 3 bases; unmatched bases: 5. The CDR3 region is CASSPRASGVYNEQFF. The CDR3 DNA sequence: TGTGCCAGCTCACCAAGAGCTAGCGGGGTCTACAATGAGCAGTTCTTC.

The sample holds a few counts of this clonotype. J is TRBJ2-4 and V is TRBV20-1; 11 bases are shared with TRBD2. The CDR3 has 14 residues. With 2 bases clipped from V and 13 bases from J, the junction kept 10 bases outside the gene matches. Germline loops: CDR1 DFQATT, CDR2 SNEGSKA (reference sequence). The CDR3 DNA reads as TGCAGTGCTAGACTGACTAGCGGGGCCTCAGTACAGTACTTC. This gives the protein CSARLTSGASVQYF.

The chain joins TRBV28 to TRBJ2-1, with D possibly being TRBD1 (6 bases). The CDR3 is made up of 15 amino acids. Trimming took 5 bases from V and 7 from J, leaving 18 bases between them. From germline, CDR1 is MDHEN and CDR2 SYDVKM. The CDR3 DNA is TGTGCCAGCAGTCCTTTACAGGGTAGGGGGAATGAGCAGTTCTTC. This encodes CASSPLQGRGNEQFF. The whole variable domain, filled in from reference TRBV28 and TRBJ2-1, reads DVKVTQSSRYLVKRTGEKVFLECVQDMDHENMFWYRQDPGLGLRLIYFSYDVKMKEKGDIPEGYSVSREKKERFSLILESASTNQTSMYLCASSPLQGRGNEQFFGPGTRLTVL.

This clonotype showed up just a few times. This sequence joins TRBV6-4 and TRBJ1-2, with D tentatively TRBD1 (5 bases). Germline CDR1 and CDR2: MRHNA and SNTAGT. The V gene lost 2 bases and the J gene lost 9 bases, with 13 bases spanning the gap. The CDR3 sequence is 13 residues long. The CDR3 DNA reads TGTGCCAGCAGTGACCTGGGGACGGCAAGCTACACCTTC. Encoded protein: CASSDLGTASYTF.

The chain employs TRBV2 and TRBJ1-1, with TRBD1 as a possible D gene (5 bases). Trimming shortened V by 2 bases and J by 6 bases, and 16 bases separated the two germline ends. CDR3 length equals 15 residues. Germline values: CDR1 SNHLY, CDR2 FYNNEI. The chain's CDR3 is CASSESPGGVSEAFF. Here the CDR3 DNA reads TGTGCCAGCAGTGAATCCCCCGGGGGAGTTTCTGAAGCTTTCTTT.

This clonotype was detected a few times. The chain recombines TRBV19 with TRBJ2-1; the match to TRBD2 covers 10 bases. This CDR3 comprises 15 residues. Germline-derived CDR1 and CDR2 are LNHDA and SQIVND (reference sequence). The J segment lost 11 bases and the V segment lost 3 bases, leaving 10 bases of the junction unmatched. The CDR3 DNA is TGTGCCAGTAGTATTGTAGGACTAGCGGAGGAAAAGCAGTTCTTC. Protein sequence: CASSIVGLAEEKQFF.